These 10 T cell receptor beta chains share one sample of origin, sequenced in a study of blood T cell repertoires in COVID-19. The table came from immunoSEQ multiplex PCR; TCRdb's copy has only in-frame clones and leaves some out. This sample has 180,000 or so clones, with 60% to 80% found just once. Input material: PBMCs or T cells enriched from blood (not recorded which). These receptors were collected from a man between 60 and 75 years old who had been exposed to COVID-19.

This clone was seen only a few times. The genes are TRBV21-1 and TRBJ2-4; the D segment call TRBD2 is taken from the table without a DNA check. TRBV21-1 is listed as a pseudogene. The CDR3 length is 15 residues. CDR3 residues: CASRWTSGNPNIQYF. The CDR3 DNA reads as TGTGCCAGCAGATGGACTAGCGGGAATCCGAACATTCAGTACTTC.

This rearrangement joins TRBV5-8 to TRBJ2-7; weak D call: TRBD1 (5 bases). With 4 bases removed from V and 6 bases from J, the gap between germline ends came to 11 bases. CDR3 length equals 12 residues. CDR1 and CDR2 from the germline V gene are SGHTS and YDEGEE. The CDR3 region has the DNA TGTGCCAGCAGCATGTCCAGGGCCGAGCAGTACTTC. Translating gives CASSMSRAEQYF.

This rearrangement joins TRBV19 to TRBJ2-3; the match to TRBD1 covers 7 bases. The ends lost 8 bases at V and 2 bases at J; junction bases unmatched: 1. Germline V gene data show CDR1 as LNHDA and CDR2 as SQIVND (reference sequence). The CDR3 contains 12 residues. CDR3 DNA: TGTGCCAGTGGGACAGTCACAGATACGCAGTATTTT. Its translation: CASGTVTDTQYF.

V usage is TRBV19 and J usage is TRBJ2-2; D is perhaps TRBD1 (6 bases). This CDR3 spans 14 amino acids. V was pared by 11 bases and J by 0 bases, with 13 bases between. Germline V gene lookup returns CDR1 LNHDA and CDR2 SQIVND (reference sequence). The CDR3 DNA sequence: TGTGCCGCAAGACAGGACACGAACACCGGGGAGCTGTTTTTT. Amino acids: CAARQDTNTGELFF.

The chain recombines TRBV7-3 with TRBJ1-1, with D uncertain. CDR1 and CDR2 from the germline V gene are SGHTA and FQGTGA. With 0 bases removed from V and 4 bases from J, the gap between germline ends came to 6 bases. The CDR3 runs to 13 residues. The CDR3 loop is CASSLTQSTEAFF. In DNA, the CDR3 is TGTGCCAGCAGCTTAACACAGAGCACTGAAGCTTTCTTT. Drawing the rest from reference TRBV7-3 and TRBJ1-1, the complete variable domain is GAGVSQTPSNKVTEKGKYVELRCDPISGHTALYWYRQSLGQGPEFLIYFQGTGAADDSGLPNDRFFAVRPEGSVSTLKIQRTERGDSAVYLCASSLTQSTEAFFGQGTRLTVV.

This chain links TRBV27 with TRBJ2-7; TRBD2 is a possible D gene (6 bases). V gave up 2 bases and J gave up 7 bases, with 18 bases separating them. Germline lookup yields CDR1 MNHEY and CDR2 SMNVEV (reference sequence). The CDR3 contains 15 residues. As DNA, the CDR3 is TGTGCCAGCAGTTTACCGGGACTTTGGGGTGTGGAGCAGTACTTC. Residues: CASSLPGLWGVEQYF.

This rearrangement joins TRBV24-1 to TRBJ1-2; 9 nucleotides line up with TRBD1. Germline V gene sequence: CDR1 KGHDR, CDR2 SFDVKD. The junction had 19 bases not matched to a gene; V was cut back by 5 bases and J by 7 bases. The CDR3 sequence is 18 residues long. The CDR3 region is CATSAPWGTGPSSGGYTF. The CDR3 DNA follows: TGTGCCACCAGTGCCCCCTGGGGGACAGGGCCTTCCTCGGGTGGCTACACCTTC.

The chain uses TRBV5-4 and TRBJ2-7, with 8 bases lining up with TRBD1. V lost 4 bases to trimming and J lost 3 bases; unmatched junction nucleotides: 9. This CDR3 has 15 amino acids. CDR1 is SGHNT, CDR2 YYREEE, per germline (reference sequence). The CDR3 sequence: CASSPQTGALYEQYF. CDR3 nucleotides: TGTGCCAGCAGCCCGCAGACAGGGGCCCTCTACGAGCAGTACTTC.

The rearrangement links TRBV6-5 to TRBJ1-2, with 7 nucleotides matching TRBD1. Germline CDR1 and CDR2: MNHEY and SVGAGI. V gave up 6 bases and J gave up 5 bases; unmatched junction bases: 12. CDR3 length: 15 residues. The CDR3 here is CASRKRTGKGYGYTF. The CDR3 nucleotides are TGTGCCAGCAGGAAGAGGACAGGAAAAGGGTATGGCTACACCTTC.

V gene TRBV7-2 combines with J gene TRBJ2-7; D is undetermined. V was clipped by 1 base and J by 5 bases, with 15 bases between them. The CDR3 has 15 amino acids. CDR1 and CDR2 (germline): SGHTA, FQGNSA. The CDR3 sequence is CASSLVGTASHEQYF. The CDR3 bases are TGTGCCAGCAGCTTAGTGGGCACCGCGTCCCACGAGCAGTACTTC.